This entry is about one T cell receptor beta chain. Seattle's cohort entered during active infection and was followed longitudinally. V lost 7 bases and J 10 bases, leaving 17 bases between the germline ends. CDR1 is MDHEN and CDR2 is SYDVKM in the germline V gene. This CDR3 is 14 amino acids long. Assay used: immunoSEQ multiplex PCR; TCRdb lists only in-frame clones, some missing. The sample records around 210,000 clones, about 88% being singletons. This entry belongs to a study of blood T cell repertoires in COVID-19. Across the study: T cells, B-cell-depleted T cells, or PBMCs provided the cDNA or gDNA that served as material.

The material sequenced was peripheral blood. The sequence was obtained from a man in his fifties or sixties with COVID-19, enrolled during active disease. The rearrangement joins TRBV28 to TRBJ1-6; tentative D call: TRBD1 (6 bases). This CDR3 is CASTLGGAGSPLHF. As DNA, the CDR3 is TGTGCCAGCACCCTGGGGGGGGCCGGGTCACCCCTCCACTTT.